The 8 T cell receptor beta chains given below trace back to one sample, sequenced in a study of blood T cell repertoires in COVID-19. Sequencing was performed with immunoSEQ multiplex PCR; in TCRdb, only in-frame clones are kept and a portion is missing. This table has approximately 300,000 clones, around 90% appearing once. Source material: peripheral blood. Every receptor here comes from a man between 18 and 35 years old with active or convalescent COVID-19.

The genes are TRBV5-8 and TRBJ1-4, with TRBD1 matching over 8 bases. Germline-derived CDR1 and CDR2 are SGHTS and YDEGEE. The CDR3 runs to 14 residues. The junction had 10 bases not matched to a gene; V was cut back by 4 bases and J by 11 bases. The CDR3 here is CASSHGQGGEKLFF. The CDR3 coding sequence is TGTGCCAGCAGCCACGGACAGGGCGGTGAGAAACTGTTTTTT. The full variable domain, completed using reference TRBV5-8 and TRBJ1-4, is EAGVTQSPTHLIKTRGQQATLRCSPISGHTSVYWYQQALGLGLQFLLWYDEGEERNRGNFPPRFSGRQFPNYSSELNVNALELEDSALYLCASSHGQGGEKLFFGSGTQLSVL.

This chain uses TRBV18 with TRBJ1-5, with 9 positions matching TRBD1. This CDR3 contains 15 residues. CDR1 is KGHSH, CDR2 LQKENI, per germline. J lost 3 bases, V lost 6 bases, and 6 bases had no gene match. As DNA, the CDR3 is TGTGCCAGCTCGTGGGACAGGGTCTTCAATCAGCCCCAGCATTTT. Its translation is CASSWDRVFNQPQHF.

The chain recombines TRBV12-3 or TRBV12-4 with TRBJ1-5, with D possibly being TRBD1 (6 bases). The CDR3 consists of 13 residues. Trimming removed 7 bases from V and 1 base from J, with 8 bases in between. Here the CDR3 DNA reads TGTGCCAGCACAACAGGGAGCAATCAGCCCCAGCATTTT. It specifies CASTTGSNQPQHF.

This chain connects TRBV6-5 to TRBJ1-1; tentative D call: TRBD1 (5 bases). V lost 0 bases and J 6 bases, leaving 17 bases between the germline ends. The germline V gene has CDR1 MNHEY and CDR2 SVGAGI. The CDR3 loop spans 16 amino acids. The CDR3 reads CASSYSFRAVGPEAFF. The DNA for the CDR3 is TGTGCCAGCAGTTACTCATTTCGGGCAGTGGGGCCTGAAGCTTTCTTT.

The J gene is TRBJ1-6, the V gene TRBV5-6; TRBD1 might be the D (5 bases). CDR3 length: 15 residues. Germline V gene sequence: CDR1 SGHDT, CDR2 YYEEEE. V was cut by 2 bases and J by 6 bases, with 12 bases left in between. The CDR3 sequence is CASSFGAIVNSPLHF. Here the CDR3 DNA reads TGTGCCAGCAGCTTTGGGGCGATCGTTAATTCACCCCTCCACTTT.

This sequence joins TRBV7-8 and TRBJ2-7; D is possibly TRBD2 (6 bases). From germline, CDR1 is SGHVS and CDR2 FQNEAQ. Trimming took 10 bases from V and 0 from J, leaving 16 bases between them. The CDR3 extends over 14 amino acids. The CDR3 region has the DNA TGTGCCACGTCCTTTGGCGGGACCTCCTACGAGCAGTACTTC. It yields the protein CATSFGGTSYEQYF.

This clone showed up just a few times. The chain carries TRBV4-1 and TRBJ2-1; 13 bases are shared with TRBD2. Trimming at V came to 6 bases and at J to 6 bases, leaving 5 bases not matched to a gene. Germline V gene lookup returns CDR1 MGHRA and CDR2 YSYEKL. The CDR3 consists of 15 residues. For the CDR3, the DNA is TGCGCCAGCAGACCGGGACTAGCGGGAACCAATGAGCAGTTCTTC. It is translated as CASRPGLAGTNEQFF.

The chain carries TRBV4-1 and TRBJ1-6, with D possibly matching TRBD1 (5 bases). Trimming stripped 5 bases from V and 9 bases from J, with 5 bases between. The germline V gene has CDR1 MGHRA and CDR2 YSYEKL. The CDR3 runs 11 residues. In DNA form, the CDR3 reads TGCGCCAGCAGCAGGGGTTCACCCCTCCACTTT. It yields the protein CASSRGSPLHF.